This T cell receptor (beta chain) comes out of a study of blood T cell repertoires in COVID-19. Study-level background: From T cells, B-cell-depleted T cells, or PBMCs came the material, which was cDNA or gDNA.

This clone was detected once. Germline lookup yields CDR1 SGHTS and CDR2 YDEGEE. The V gene lost 0 bases and the J gene lost 5 bases, with 15 bases spanning the gap. The CDR3 is 16 amino acids. Authors' methods: The assay estimated nucleated cells by amplifying reference gene primers. Clones were read by immunoSEQ multiplex PCR, and TCRdb kept only the in-frame ones, dropping some. That table supplies the V and J calls and clone size; D and trimming were determined from the DNA. The sample has approximately 24,000 clones, roughly 89% seen once. During active infection, Seattle patients enrolled and were then monitored through disease.

The chain joins TRBV5-8 to TRBJ1-3, with D tentatively TRBD1 (6 bases). The source of this sequence is a man in his 70s with COVID-19, enrolled during active disease. The sequencing input was peripheral blood. CDR3 DNA: TGTGCCAGCAGCTTGGGAAGACAGGCGGATCGAAACACCATATATTTT. Protein sequence: CASSLGRQADRNTIYF. The full variable domain, its missing parts supplied by reference TRBV5-8 and TRBJ1-3, is EAGVTQSPTHLIKTRGQQATLRCSPISGHTSVYWYQQALGLGLQFLLWYDEGEERNRGNFPPRFSGRQFPNYSSELNVNALELEDSALYLCASSLGRQADRNTIYFGEGSWLTVV.